Detailed here is one T cell receptor beta chain. Its antigen is currently unknown. Germline V lookup: CDR1 LNHDA, CDR2 SQIVND (reference sequence). Trimming removed 4 bases from V and 3 bases from J, with 6 bases in between. There are 12 residues in the CDR3. It was with 60 Vbeta and 13 Jbeta primers that the PCR ran. Only in-frame clones appear in the TCRdb table, and some are missing; sequencing was by immunoSEQ multiplex PCR. Of over 80,000 clones in the sample, 82% were seen once. The data were taken from a study of cytomegalovirus exposure and HLA in healthy donors. Study-wide points: Researchers reported that three CMV-associated chains were confirmed in vitro as CMV antigen-specific. TCR beta sequences reportedly predicted most subjects' HLA-A and HLA-B alleles accurately.

Sequencing input: PBMCs. This sequence joins TRBV19 and TRBJ1-2; no clear D gene. The receptor comes from a middle-aged man in good health and CMV-seronegative. CDR3 sequence reads: CASSTGDYGYTF. Written as DNA, the CDR3 is TGTGCCAGTAGTACAGGCGACTATGGCTACACCTTC.